One TCR beta chain is described in this entry. Its antigen is still unknown. These data belong to a study of OX40 agonist ivuxolimab in advanced cancers. Study-level background: Every 2 weeks, patients got intravenous ivuxolimab at one of six dose levels (0.01-10 mg/kg). Head and neck, renal cell, melanoma or hepatocellular carcinoma were the cancers that dose-escalation patients had.

Points from the study as a whole: Relatively little clonal expansion, among the lowest observed, appeared in partial responders at 0.1-3.0 mg/kg.

The CDR3 has 14 amino acids. Germline-derived CDR1 and CDR2 are MDHEN and SYDVKM. Trimming pared 7 bases from V and 0 bases from J, leaving 12 bases between. Some clones are missing from TCRdb's copy, which holds only in-frame ones; the method was immunoSEQ multiplex PCR. The table shows about 90,000 clones, with about 87% occurring only once. The sequence came from an adult with an advanced solid tumor such as melanoma, head and neck, liver or kidney cancer. This chain connects TRBV28 to TRBJ2-5; a weak D match, TRBD1 (5 bases). Material: CD4+ or CD8+ T cells sorted from blood, obtained in a trial of the OX40 agonist ivuxolimab. In DNA form, the CDR3 reads TGTGCCAGCACCGAGGACAACTACCAAGAGACCCAGTACTTC. This encodes CASTEDNYQETQYF.